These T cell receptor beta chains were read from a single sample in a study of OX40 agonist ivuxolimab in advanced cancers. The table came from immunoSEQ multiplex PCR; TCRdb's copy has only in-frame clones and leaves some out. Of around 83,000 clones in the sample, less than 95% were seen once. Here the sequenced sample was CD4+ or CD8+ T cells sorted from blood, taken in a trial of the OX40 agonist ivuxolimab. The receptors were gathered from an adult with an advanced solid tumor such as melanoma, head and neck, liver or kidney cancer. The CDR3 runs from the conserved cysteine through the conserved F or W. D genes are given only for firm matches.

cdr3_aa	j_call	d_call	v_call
CASSLESAGFYGYTF	TRBJ1-2	NA	TRBV5-5
CASSLEGQNSGYTF	TRBJ1-2	TRBD1	TRBV5-1
CASSYLSSANLYEQYF	TRBJ2-7	NA	TRBV5-6
CASSMSGQGIDTQYF	TRBJ2-3	TRBD1	TRBV19
CASSDRTGGIAEAFF	TRBJ1-1	TRBD1	TRBV13
CASSNGRQGNQPQHF	TRBJ1-5	NA	TRBV19
CASSRQGNYGYTF	TRBJ1-2	TRBD1	TRBV25-1
CSVGGGRTYNEQFF	TRBJ2-1	TRBD1	TRBV29-1
CASSFGLDTPYAERFF	TRBJ2-1	NA	TRBV11-3
CASSLLRGTEAFF	TRBJ1-1	NA	TRBV5-1
CASSRAGGKYQETQYF	TRBJ2-5	TRBD2	TRBV11-2
CASILGRENTEAFF	TRBJ1-1	NA	TRBV19
CASAQGYGYTF	TRBJ1-2	NA	TRBV2